The 27 T cell receptor beta chains in this list originate from one sample, sequenced in a study of T cell clonality in common variable immunodeficiency. Repertoires were generated with immunoSEQ multiplex PCR, while TCRdb's copy carries only in-frame clones and drops some. The repertoire shows some 60,000 clones, none seen only once; the top ten take approximately 1.6%. The specimen was peripheral blood mononuclear cells. These receptors came from a person aged 18 to 70 in good health.

This clone has ten or more counts. The read finishes 3 residues shy of the CDR3 end, and the germline J gene is used to complete it. The V and J genes are TRBV27 and TRBJ2-4; 7 bases are a match to TRBD1. J was trimmed by 2 bases and V by 3 bases; bases with no gene match: 1. The CDR3 is 14 amino acids. Per germline, CDR1 MNHEY and CDR2 SMNVEV (reference sequence). The CDR3 is CASSLTGTKNIQYF. CDR3 DNA, as far as it was read: TGTGCCAGCAGTTTGACAGGGACCAAAAACATT.

This clone was seen ten or more times. The CDR3 DNA, read in part, is TGTGCCAGCAGCGTACAGGGGGGAGCAGATACG. As protein: CASSVQGGADT. The entire CDR3 sequence reads CASSVQGGADTQYF. The chain employs TRBV7-2 and TRBJ2-3, with TRBD1 matching over 8 bases. The read terminates 3 residues before the CDR3 end, so the remaining end is supplied by the germline J gene. The CDR3 consists of 14 residues. CDR1 is SGHTA, CDR2 FQGNSA, per germline. The V gene end was trimmed by 5 bases and the J gene end by 4 bases; junction bases not matched to a gene: 5.

In its sample, this clone was seen many times. The read finishes 3 residues shy of the CDR3 end, and the germline J gene is used to complete it. The chain carries TRBV5-4 and TRBJ2-1, with TRBD1 as a possible D gene (6 bases). The germline V gene encodes CDR1 SGHNT and CDR2 YYREEE (reference sequence). The CDR3 extends over 13 amino acids. Trimming stripped 2 bases from V and 5 bases from J, with 8 bases between. CDR3 DNA (partial): TGTGCCAGCAGCTTTGACAGGAACAATGAG. Protein: CASSFDRNNE. The full CDR3 reads CASSFDRNNEQFF. The entire variable domain, with the rest obtained from reference TRBV5-4 and TRBJ2-1, is as follows: ETGVTQSPTHLIKTRGQQVTLRCSSQSGHNTVSWYQQALGQGPQFIFQYYREEENGRGNFPPRFSGLQFPNYSSELNVNALELDDSALYLCASSFDRNNEQFFGPGTRLTVL.

In this sample, this clone turned up many times. CDR3 DNA (partial): TGTGCAGCGGCCCAGGACAGGCCTAATGAAAAA. Residues: CAAAQDRPNEK. The whole CDR3 is CAAAQDRPNEKLFF. The rearrangement links TRBV28 to TRBJ1-4, with 7 bases fitting TRBD1. The read terminates 3 residues ahead of where the CDR3 ends, so the germline J gene completes it. Germline V lookup: CDR1 MDHEN, CDR2 SYDVKM. The CDR3 loop spans 14 amino acids. Combining the CDR3 with reference TRBV28 and TRBJ1-4 gives the whole variable domain DVKVTQSSRYLVKRTGEKVFLECVQDMDHENMFWYRQDPGLGLRLIYFSYDVKMKEKGDIPEGYSVSREKKERFSLILESASTNQTSMYLCAAAQDRPNEKLFFGSGTQLSVL.

This clone has a handful of counts. The CDR3 is cut off 3 residues early in the read; its end comes from the germline J gene. This rearrangement joins TRBV7-2 to TRBJ2-7; no reliable D call. Trimming took off 1 base at V and 0 bases at J, with 10 bases between the two ends. Germline CDR1 and CDR2: SGHTA and FQGNSA. This CDR3 contains 15 residues. CDR3 bases read: TGTGCCAGCAGCTTAGGGTGGCAGAGCTCCTACGAG. It yields the protein CASSLGWQSSYE. The complete CDR3 sequence is CASSLGWQSSYEQYF.

This clone was recorded at least ten times. Read data end 3 residues before the CDR3 end; the end is taken from the germline J gene. The chain recombines TRBV20-1 with TRBJ2-3; D might be TRBD1 (5 bases). The CDR3 runs 14 residues. CDR1 DFQATT and CDR2 SNEGSKA come from the germline V gene (reference sequence). Trimming removed 2 bases from V and 1 base from J, with 10 bases in between. The sequenced part of the CDR3 DNA is TGCAGTGCTAGAACCAGGGTCGGCACAGATACG. Translating it yields CSARTRVGTDT. In full, the CDR3 is CSARTRVGTDTQYF.

This clone was recorded many times. The read ends 3 residues shy of where the CDR3 ends; the end is completed using the germline J gene. This rearrangement joins TRBV5-4 to TRBJ1-1; 9 positions agree with TRBD1. Germline V CDR1 and CDR2: SGHNT, YYREEE (reference sequence). V lost 4 bases to trimming and J lost 3 bases; unmatched junction nucleotides: 4. The CDR3 is made up of 14 amino acids. The part of the CDR3 DNA that was read is TGTGCCAGCAGCACACGGGACAGGGACACTGAA. Translated, it gives CASSTRDRDTE. The whole CDR3 is CASSTRDRDTEAFF.

This clone was seen repeatedly, ten times or more. The CDR3 end lies 3 residues beyond the end of the read and is filled in from the germline J gene. V gene TRBV29-1 combines with J gene TRBJ1-1; D not resolved. CDR1 and CDR2 from the germline V gene are SQVTM and ANQGSEA. Trimming stripped 4 bases from V and 0 bases from J, with 9 bases between. This CDR3 is 13 amino acids long. The CDR3 reads CSVVRPMNTEAFF. Partial CDR3 DNA: TGCAGCGTTGTTCGCCCTATGAACACTGAA.

This clone was observed many times. The CDR3 goes on 3 residues after the read ends, and that part is filled in from the germline J gene. The chain couples TRBV6-2 or TRBV6-3 to TRBJ2-1; D may be TRBD1 (6 bases). CDR3 size: 15 residues. V was clipped by 3 bases and J by 7 bases, with 16 bases between them. Per germline, CDR1 MNHEY and CDR2 SVGEGT. CDR3 in amino acids: CASSYQGLQVNEQFF. The sequenced CDR3 bases are TGTGCCAGCAGTTATCAGGGGCTACAGGTAAATGAG.

This clone was seen ten or more times. From the germline J gene comes the end of the CDR3, since the read stops 3 residues before it. This chain links TRBV4-2 with TRBJ1-2, with TRBD1 matching over 8 bases. Germline V lookup: CDR1 LGHNA, CDR2 YNFKEQ. This CDR3 is built from 16 residues. V lost 0 bases, J lost 4 bases, and 7 bases stayed unmatched. The CDR3 region is CASSQEIDRGGYGYTF. CDR3 DNA (partial): TGTGCCAGCAGCCAAGAGATAGACAGGGGAGGCTATGGC.

In its sample, this clone was seen many times. From the germline J gene comes the end of the CDR3, since the read stops 3 residues before it. V and J are TRBV20-1 and TRBJ2-7; 9 nucleotides align to TRBD1. J lost 3 bases, V lost 1 base, and 4 bases had no gene match. The germline V gene has CDR1 DFQATT and CDR2 SNEGSKA (reference sequence). CDR3 length: 14 residues. CDR3 bases read: TGCAGTGCTAGAGCACCGGGACAGGGCTACGAG. Its protein is CSARAPGQGYE. The whole CDR3 protein is CSARAPGQGYEQYF.

The table lists this clone with many counts. Coverage ceases 3 residues before the CDR3 finishes, and the germline J gene fills in the end. The chain joins TRBV5-5 to TRBJ2-7, with TRBD2 identical over 9 bases. The junction had 9 bases not matched to a gene; V was cut back by 6 bases and J by 5 bases. Germline CDR1 SGHKS, CDR2 YYEKEE (reference sequence). The CDR3 has 14 residues. The CDR3 protein is CASTLVAGADEQYF. The CDR3 DNA, read in part, is TGTGCCAGCACCCTTGTAGCGGGAGCGGACGAG.

This clone was counted a few times. An end of the junction differs from the germline gene, which may be a read error. The CDR3 end lies 3 residues beyond the end of the read and is filled in from the germline J gene. The chain uses TRBV29-1 and TRBJ1-2, with 8 bases that match TRBD1. The CDR3 is made up of 14 amino acids. The V gene's germline CDR1 is SQVTM and CDR2 ANQGSEA. The CDR3 is CSFEGGGQDYGYTF. CDR3 bases read: TGCAGCTTTGAAGGGGGGGGACAGGACTATGGC.

This clone was found many times. Read coverage stops 3 residues before the CDR3 terminus; the germline J gene supplies the remainder. The rearrangement joins TRBV20-1 to TRBJ1-2; 7 bases match TRBD1. Germline CDR1 and CDR2: DFQATT and SNEGSKA (reference sequence). CDR3 length: 12 residues. The J segment lost 2 bases and the V segment lost 5 bases, leaving 2 bases of the junction unmatched. This CDR3 reads CSAPGQNYGYTF. CDR3 DNA, as far as it was read: TGCAGTGCTCCGGGACAGAACTATGGC.

This clone was detected ten times or more. The read stops 3 residues short of the end of the CDR3; the missing end is completed from the germline J gene. This rearrangement joins TRBV20-1 to TRBJ2-3; 8 bases map to TRBD2. CDR3 length equals 16 residues. The germline CDR1 and CDR2 sequences are DFQATT and SNEGSKA (reference sequence). V lost 0 bases to trimming and J lost 1 base; unmatched junction nucleotides: 6. CDR3 sequence: CSAREFPAGGTDTQYF. CDR3 bases read: TGCAGTGCTAGAGAATTTCCAGCGGGGGGCACAGATACG.

This clone was detected many times. The read finishes 3 residues shy of the CDR3 end, and the germline J gene is used to complete it. The genes are TRBV5-8 and TRBJ2-7; tentative D call: TRBD1 (6 bases). CDR1 and CDR2 (germline): SGHTS, YDEGEE. The CDR3 is made up of 12 amino acids. With 3 bases removed from V and 3 bases from J, the gap between germline ends came to 7 bases. CDR3 in amino acids: CASSWTDYEQYF. CDR3 DNA, as far as it was read: TGTGCCAGCAGCTGGACAGACTACGAG.

This clone has at least ten counts. The read terminates 3 residues ahead of where the CDR3 ends, so the germline J gene completes it. The J gene is TRBJ2-7, the V gene TRBV9; TRBD2 matches at 11 bases. CDR3 length equals 15 residues. Per germline, CDR1 SGDLS and CDR2 YYNGEE. Losses at the gene ends were 4 bases for V and 3 bases for J; bases not matched to a gene: 6. The CDR3 loop is CASSYGTSGFYEQYF. CDR3 DNA, as far as it was read: TGTGCCAGCAGCTACGGGACTAGCGGTTTCTACGAG.

Concerning this clone itself: The CDR3 end lies 3 residues beyond the end of the read and is filled in from the germline J gene. The chain recombines TRBV11-2 with TRBJ2-5; no definite D call. With 5 bases removed from V and 0 bases from J, the gap between germline ends came to 10 bases. In germline, CDR1 is SGHAT, CDR2 FQNNGV. The CDR3 is made up of 14 amino acids. CDR3 loop: CASSHGWYQETQYF. The CDR3 bases that were read are TGTGCCAGCAGCCACGGGTGGTACCAAGAGACC.

This clone has ten or more counts. Read sequence stops 3 residues before the CDR3 end, and the germline J gene provides the missing end. V and J are TRBV18 and TRBJ2-7; the match to TRBD2 covers 9 bases. The CDR3 extends over 14 amino acids. Germline loops: CDR1 KGHSH, CDR2 LQKENI. Trimming at V came to 3 bases and at J to 6 bases, leaving 6 bases not matched to a gene. The CDR3 loop reads CASSPPGLASEQYF. The sequenced CDR3 bases are TGTGCCAGCTCACCCCCCGGACTAGCGTCCGAG.

This clone has a count of ten or more. Coverage ceases 3 residues before the CDR3 finishes, and the germline J gene fills in the end. This chain joins TRBV30 and TRBJ1-4, with 7 bases aligning to TRBD1. The CDR3 has 14 residues. Per germline, CDR1 GTSNPN and CDR2 SVGIG (reference sequence). V lost 4 bases and J lost 5; bases outside the gene matches: 7. CDR3 bases read: TGTGCCTGGAACAGGGGATTATCCAATGAAAAA. Translation gives CAWNRGLSNEK. The entire CDR3 is CAWNRGLSNEKLFF.

This clone was detected many times. The read is 3 residues too short to cover the CDR3 end, so that end is filled in from the germline J gene. This sequence joins TRBV29-1 and TRBJ2-3; 8 nucleotides align to TRBD1. Trimming cost V 2 bases and J 6 bases; bases outside gene matches: 10. Per the germline V gene, CDR1 is SQVTM and CDR2 is ANQGSEA. The CDR3 runs 15 residues. The DNA read from the CDR3 is TGCAGCGTTGAACCCGGACAGGGATGGACGGATACG. This gives the protein CSVEPGQGWTDT. The whole CDR3 protein is CSVEPGQGWTDTQYF.

This clone was recorded many times. Read data end 3 residues before the CDR3 end; the end is taken from the germline J gene. V gene TRBV20-1 combines with J gene TRBJ2-7, with 7 bases matching TRBD1. With 5 bases clipped from V and 0 bases from J, the junction kept 13 bases outside the gene matches. Germline values: CDR1 DFQATT, CDR2 SNEGSKA (reference sequence). CDR3 length equals 16 residues. CDR3 region: CSAGSYGTAISYEQYF. CDR3 bases read: TGCAGTGCTGGCTCTTACGGGACAGCAATCTCCTACGAG.

This clone has at least ten counts. CDR3 DNA, as far as it was read: TGCGCCAGCAGCTTGGCCAGTCATATTGGTGATACG. It yields the protein CASSLASHIGDT. The full CDR3 protein reads CASSLASHIGDTQYF. The rearrangement joins TRBV5-1 to TRBJ2-3; no definite D call. The read falls 3 residues short of the CDR3 end, and the missing part is taken from the germline J gene. The length of the CDR3 is 15 residues. Trimming cost V 0 bases and J 6 bases, with 14 bases left between them. CDR1 and CDR2 (germline): SGHRS, YFSETQ.

Points on this clone: The read stops 3 residues short of the end of the CDR3; the missing end is completed from the germline J gene. V is TRBV19 and J is TRBJ2-7, with 7 nucleotides matching TRBD2. The CDR3 sequence is 15 residues long. Trimming removed 1 base from V and 3 bases from J; junction bases left unmatched: 6. CDR1 and CDR2 (germline): LNHDA, SQIVND (reference sequence). The CDR3 loop is CASSIGAGGSYEQYF. The covered CDR3 bases are TGTGCCAGTAGTATAGGGGCCGGCGGGAGCTACGAG. The full variable domain, its missing parts supplied by reference TRBV19 and TRBJ2-7, is DGGITQSPKYLFRKEGQNVTLSCEQNLNHDAMYWYRQDPGQGLRLIYYSQIVNDFQKGDIAEGYSVSREKKESFPLTVTSAQKNPTAFYLCASSIGAGGSYEQYFGPGTRLTVT.

In its sample, this clone was seen many times. The CDR3 here is CASTRQPFNEKLFF. CDR3 DNA (partial): TGTGCCAGCACAAGACAGCCCTTTAATGAAAAA. The genes are TRBV6-2 or TRBV6-3 and TRBJ1-4; a weak D match, TRBD1 (5 bases). Sequencing ends 3 residues short of the CDR3 end; the germline J gene provides the rest. Germline CDR1 MNHEY, CDR2 SVGEGT. This CDR3 is built from 14 residues. V was shortened by 7 bases and J by 4 bases, with 13 bases between the two germline ends.

This clone was seen ten or more times. With the read ending 3 residues before the CDR3 end, the germline J gene is used to fill in that end. The chain has TRBV18 and TRBJ1-1; 10 bases are a match to TRBD1. CDR3 length equals 14 residues. Germline trimming cut 4 bases from V and 7 bases from J; bases unmatched to any gene: 6. Germline lookup yields CDR1 KGHSH and CDR2 LQKENI. CDR3 DNA (partial): TGTGCCAGCTCACTTAAGACAGGGGGCGATGAA. Protein sequence: CASSLKTGGDE. The whole CDR3 region reads CASSLKTGGDEAFF.

This clone occurred many times. Sequencing ends 3 residues short of the CDR3 end; the germline J gene provides the rest. The rearrangement joins TRBV20-1 to TRBJ2-3; 9 positions match TRBD2. This CDR3 region has 16 residues. J gave up 4 bases and V 0 bases, and 8 bases lay outside the gene matches. Germline V gives CDR1 DFQATT, CDR2 SNEGSKA (reference sequence). CDR3 protein: CSARDLIAGAPDTQYF. Partial CDR3 DNA: TGCAGTGCTAGAGATTTGATAGCGGGAGCCCCAGATACG.